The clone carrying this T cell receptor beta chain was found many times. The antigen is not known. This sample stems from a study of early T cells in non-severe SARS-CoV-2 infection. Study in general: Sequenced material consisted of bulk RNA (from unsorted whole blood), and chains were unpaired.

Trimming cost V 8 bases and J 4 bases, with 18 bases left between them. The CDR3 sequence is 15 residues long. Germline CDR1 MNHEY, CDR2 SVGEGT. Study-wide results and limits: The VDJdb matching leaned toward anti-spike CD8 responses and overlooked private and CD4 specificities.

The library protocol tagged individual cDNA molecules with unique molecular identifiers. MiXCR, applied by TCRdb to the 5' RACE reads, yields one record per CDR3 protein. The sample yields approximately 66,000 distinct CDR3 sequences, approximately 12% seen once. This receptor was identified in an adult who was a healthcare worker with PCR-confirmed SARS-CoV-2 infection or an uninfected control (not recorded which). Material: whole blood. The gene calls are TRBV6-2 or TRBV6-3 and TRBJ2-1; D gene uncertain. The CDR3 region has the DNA TGTGCCAGCGCCGGGTCGGGTTTAAGGTACAATGAGCAGTTCTTC. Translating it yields CASAGSGLRYNEQFF.